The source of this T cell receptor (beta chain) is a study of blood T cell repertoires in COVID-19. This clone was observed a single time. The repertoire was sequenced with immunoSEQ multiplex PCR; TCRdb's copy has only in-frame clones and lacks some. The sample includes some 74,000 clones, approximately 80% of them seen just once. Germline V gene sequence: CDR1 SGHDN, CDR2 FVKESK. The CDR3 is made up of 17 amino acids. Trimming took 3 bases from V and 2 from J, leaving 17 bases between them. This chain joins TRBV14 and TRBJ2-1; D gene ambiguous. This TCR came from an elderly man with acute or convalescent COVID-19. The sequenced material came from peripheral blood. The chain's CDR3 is CASSHNWAGLAYNEQFF. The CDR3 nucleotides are TGTGCCAGCAGCCATAACTGGGCAGGTCTCGCCTACAATGAGCAGTTCTTC.